This TCR beta chain was sequenced for a study of blood T cells in healthy people across ages. Study-level results: Getting older went along with TCR beta diversity per million T cells dropping roughly linearly.

Combining a sample-barcoded 5' primer with a J-beta primer mix, a second PCR ran for roughly 6 to 12 cycles. TCRdb ran MiXCR on the 5' RACE reads and lists one entry per CDR3 protein. The sample holds some 900,000 distinct CDR3 sequences, 40% to 60% seen once. The CDR3 is 14 residues long. Per the germline V gene, CDR1 is DFQATT and CDR2 is SNEGSKA (reference sequence). They isolated at least 6.5 million PBMCs from each sample. A word on this clonotype: Its antigen is currently unknown.

The clonotype originates from a man aged 30 to 39 in good health. The gene calls are TRBV20-1 and TRBJ2-5; 8 nucleotides align to TRBD2. The closer fit of TRBJ2-4 to the DNA end suggests the J call may be wrong. Sequenced: blood. In nucleotides, the CDR3 is TGCAGTGCTAGAGCGCGGGAGGCGGGGGACATTCAGTACTTC. Translation: CSARAREAGDIQYF.